Below, 26 T cell receptor beta chains from the same sample are listed, as sequenced in a study of blood T cell repertoires in COVID-19. The assay was immunoSEQ multiplex PCR, and TCRdb's table has in-frame clones only and misses some. The table shows about 160,000 clones, with around 89% occurring only once. Sequencing was done on a sample of PBMCs or T cells enriched from blood (not recorded which). The receptors come from a woman aged 45-59 years who had recovered from COVID-19.

The CDR3 reads CASSQEDEEPLSPGQGYNEQFF. In DNA form, the CDR3 reads TGTGCCAGCAGCCAAGAAGATGAAGAGCCGCTATCTCCGGGACAGGGTTACAATGAGCAGTTCTTC. This chain connects TRBV3-1 (or the pseudogene TRBV3-2) to TRBJ2-1; 9 bases are shared with TRBD1. Germline values: CDR1 LGHDT, CDR2 YNNKEL (reference sequence). After removal of 0 bases from V and 4 bases from J, the junction contained 22 bases not matched to a gene. The CDR3 is made up of 22 amino acids.

This clone turned up a few times. The V and J genes are TRBV2 and TRBJ1-3, with 8 nucleotides matching TRBD1. The trim removed 6 bases at V and 2 bases at J, leaving 0 bases unmatched. The CDR3 totals 13 residues. Germline CDR1 reads SNHLY; CDR2 reads FYNNEI. CDR3 nucleotides: TGTGCCAGCAGGGACAGGGCTGGAAACACCATATATTTT. This gives the protein CASRDRAGNTIYF. Filled out from reference TRBV2 and TRBJ1-3, the complete variable domain reads EPEVTQTPSHQVTQMGQEVILRCVPISNHLYFYWYRQILGQKVEFLVSFYNNEISEKSEIFDDQFSVERPDGSNFTLKIRSTKLEDSAMYFCASRDRAGNTIYFGEGSWLTVV.

CDR3 sequence: CASSLETGRTEAFF. The CDR3 DNA sequence: TGCGCCAGCAGCTTGGAGACAGGGAGGACTGAAGCTTTCTTT. The rearrangement links TRBV5-1 to TRBJ1-1; the match to TRBD1 covers 7 bases. CDR1 and CDR2 (germline): SGHRS, YFSETQ. The CDR3 runs to 14 residues. Losses at the gene ends were 0 bases for V and 5 bases for J; bases not matched to a gene: 4.

The genes are TRBV7-2 and TRBJ2-3; D unclear. Germline V CDR1 and CDR2: SGHTA, FQGNSA. The V and J ends lost 1 base and 3 bases respectively, with 8 bases between them. This CDR3 region has 14 residues. The CDR3 reads CASSLDPSTDTQYF. CDR3 sequence (DNA): TGTGCCAGCAGCTTAGATCCCTCGACAGATACGCAGTATTTT.

J is TRBJ2-3 and V is TRBV9; D may be TRBD2 (5 bases). The CDR3 runs to 15 residues. V lost 4 bases to trimming and J lost 5 bases, with 17 bases between them. Germline V gene data show CDR1 as SGDLS and CDR2 as YYNGEE. CDR3 nucleotide sequence: TGTGCCAGCAGCACCCGACTAAACGGTGAAGATACGCAGTATTTT. This gives the protein CASSTRLNGEDTQYF.

The table lists this clone with a count of one. The gene calls are TRBV4-1 and TRBJ2-3; 8 nucleotides line up with TRBD1. Losses at the gene ends were 3 bases for V and 5 bases for J; bases not matched to a gene: 16. This CDR3 contains 18 residues. Germline CDR1 and CDR2: MGHRA and YSYEKL. CDR3 DNA: TGCGCCAGCAGCCACGAAGACCCCAGGACAGGGTCGGTAGATACGCAGTATTTT. Protein: CASSHEDPRTGSVDTQYF.

There are a few counts of this clone. The chain carries TRBV5-1 and TRBJ2-7; D is undetermined. The ends were cut back, 3 bases at V and 2 bases at J, with 15 bases in the middle. The germline V gene encodes CDR1 SGHRS and CDR2 YFSETQ. The CDR3 has 15 amino acids. Here the CDR3 reads CASSSGTRSTYEQYF. The CDR3 coding sequence is TGCGCCAGCAGCTCGGGTACAAGGTCCACCTACGAGCAGTACTTC.

This sequence joins TRBV5-1 and TRBJ2-2; D perhaps matches TRBD2 (6 bases). The V end was cut by 4 bases, the J end by 0 bases, with 22 bases between. Germline loops: CDR1 SGHRS, CDR2 YFSETQ. The CDR3 loop spans 19 amino acids. CDR3 in DNA: TGCGCCAGCAGCAGACGCCCCGGGACTTCGTTCGCGAACACCGGGGAGCTGTTTTTT. It is translated as CASSRRPGTSFANTGELFF.

The genes are TRBV5-1 and TRBJ1-6; weak D call: TRBD1 (5 bases). Germline V CDR1 and CDR2: SGHRS, YFSETQ. The CDR3 loop spans 14 amino acids. V was trimmed by 4 bases and J by 7 bases, leaving 12 bases between them. The CDR3 protein is CASSRSGTNSPLHF. The CDR3 DNA is TGCGCCAGCAGCCGGAGCGGGACCAATTCACCCCTCCACTTT. Filled out from reference TRBV5-1 and TRBJ1-6, the complete variable domain reads KAGVTQTPRYLIKTRGQQVTLSCSPISGHRSVSWYQQTPGQGLQFLFEYFSETQRNKGNFPGRFSGRQFSNSRSEMNVSTLELGDSALYLCASSRSGTNSPLHFGNGTRLTVT.

The rearrangement links TRBV19 to TRBJ2-5, with 12 bases aligning to TRBD2. V lost 5 bases, J lost 5 bases, and 18 bases stayed unmatched. In germline, CDR1 is LNHDA, CDR2 SQIVND (reference sequence). CDR3 size: 19 residues. The CDR3 nucleotides read TGTGCCAGTAGTCCCTCCCTGACTAGCGGGGGCTACTCGAGGGAGACCCAGTACTTC. This sequence encodes CASSPSLTSGGYSRETQYF.

This rearrangement joins TRBV2 to TRBJ2-3; 7 nucleotides line up with TRBD2. Germline V gene data show CDR1 as SNHLY and CDR2 as FYNNEI. The CDR3 runs to 15 residues. V trimming: 6 bases; J trimming: 7 bases; junction bases outside the gene matches: 13. In DNA, the CDR3 is TGTGCCAGCAGCCCCTCAGCGGGACGGGGGAATACGCAGTATTTT. Its protein product is CASSPSAGRGNTQYF.

This clone was counted a few times. The V gene is TRBV11-2, the J gene TRBJ2-2; 7 nucleotides match TRBD1. Germline trimming cut 5 bases from V and 1 base from J; bases unmatched to any gene: 4. The CDR3 loop spans 15 amino acids. Per the germline V gene, CDR1 is SGHAT and CDR2 is FQNNGV. CDR3 sequence (DNA): TGTGCCAGCAGCGGACAGGTCTTGAACACCGGGGAGCTGTTTTTT. Translating it yields CASSGQVLNTGELFF.

The chain carries TRBV24-1 and TRBJ2-1; 10 bases map to TRBD2. In germline, CDR1 is KGHDR, CDR2 SFDVKD. With 8 bases clipped from V and 7 bases from J, the junction kept 7 bases outside the gene matches. The CDR3 loop spans 14 amino acids. CDR3 sequence reads: CATKSGGEKNEQFF. For the CDR3, the DNA is TGTGCCACCAAAAGCGGGGGGGAAAAAAATGAGCAGTTCTTC.

The J gene is TRBJ1-2, the V gene TRBV7-2; D call uncertain. The CDR3 length is 12 residues. Germline values: CDR1 SGHTA, CDR2 FQGNSA. V was trimmed by 5 bases and J by 0 bases, leaving 4 bases between them. The CDR3 region has the DNA TGTGCCAGCAGCACATCTAACTATGGCTACACCTTC. It translates to CASSTSNYGYTF.

The chain recombines TRBV12-5 with TRBJ2-5; a weak D match, TRBD2 (6 bases). CDR3 length: 16 amino acids. The V end lost 3 bases, the J end lost 5 bases, and 19 bases lay between the germline ends. Germline CDR1 and CDR2: LGHNT and FRNRAP. In DNA, the CDR3 is TGTGCTAGTGGTTTTCCTCCTGGGGGGTTGGGTGAGACCCAGTACTTC. It specifies CASGFPPGGLGETQYF.

A few counts support this clone. The chain employs TRBV6-5 and TRBJ1-1, with D possibly matching TRBD1 (5 bases). Per the germline V gene, CDR1 is MNHEY and CDR2 is SVGAGI. The CDR3 length is 15 residues. Trimming removed 8 bases at V and 0 bases at J, with 16 bases between. The CDR3 region has the DNA TGTGCCAGCTATAAGGGGCCCTTAGTGAACACTGAAGCTTTCTTT. It codes for CASYKGPLVNTEAFF.

V gene TRBV4-3 combines with J gene TRBJ1-6; D is ambiguous. The CDR3 loop spans 15 amino acids. Germline CDR1 LGHNA, CDR2 YSLEER. Trimming took off 4 bases at V and 8 bases at J, with 15 bases between the two ends. This CDR3 is CASSLSGSPDSPLHF. The CDR3, as DNA: TGCGCCAGCAGCCTATCTGGGAGTCCTGATTCACCCCTCCACTTT.

This chain connects TRBV27 to TRBJ2-6; the D gene is possibly TRBD1 (5 bases). This CDR3 has 17 amino acids. Germline lookup yields CDR1 MNHEY and CDR2 SMNVEV (reference sequence). V was pared by 0 bases and J by 1 base, with 10 bases between. CDR3 nucleotides: TGTGCCAGCAGTTTATCAATAGGGGATTCTGGGGCCAACGTCCTGACTTTC. This codes for CASSLSIGDSGANVLTF.

V is TRBV30 and J is TRBJ1-5, with D possibly TRBD1 on 5 matching bases. The CDR3 covers 13 residues. The V end was cut by 1 base, the J end by 5 bases, with 9 bases between. CDR1 GTSNPN and CDR2 SVGIG come from the germline V gene (reference sequence). DNA of the CDR3: TGTGCCTGGAGTGAGGGGAATGATCAGCCCCAGCATTTT. As protein: CAWSEGNDQPQHF.

The V call is TRBV7-8, the J call TRBJ2-3; the match to TRBD1 covers 11 bases. CDR1 and CDR2 from the germline V gene are SGHVS and FQNEAQ. V shed 1 base and J 0 bases; nucleotides not matched to a gene: 6. The CDR3 totals 18 residues. The CDR3, as DNA: TGTGCCAGCAGCTTAGTGGGGACAGGGGGGACTAGCACAGATACGCAGTATTTT. It codes for CASSLVGTGGTSTDTQYF. Supplemented by reference TRBV7-8 and TRBJ2-3, the full variable domain reads GAGVSQSPRYKVAKRGQDVALRCDPISGHVSLFWYQQALGQGPEFLTYFQNEAQLDKSGLPSDRFFAERPEGSVSTLKIQRTQQEDSAVYLCASSLVGTGGTSTDTQYFGPGTRLTVL.

The chain joins TRBV25-1 to TRBJ1-2; 7 bases agree with TRBD1. In germline, CDR1 is MGHDK, CDR2 SYGVNS. The CDR3 spans 18 residues. Trimming removed 1 base from V and 1 base from J; junction bases left unmatched: 12. The CDR3 protein is CASSELGTVPNSNYGYTF. Written as DNA, the CDR3 is TGTGCCAGCAGTGAATTGGGGACAGTCCCCAACAGTAACTATGGCTACACCTTC.

The chain combines TRBV18 with TRBJ1-2; 9 bases agree with TRBD1. The CDR3 is made up of 14 amino acids. In germline, CDR1 is KGHSH, CDR2 LQKENI. V was clipped by 2 bases and J by 6 bases; unmatched bases: 4. CDR3 coding DNA: TGTGCCAGCTCACCAGGACAGGGGATTCATGGCTACACCTTC. Its protein product is CASSPGQGIHGYTF.

CDR3 protein: CASSPVGLAGGVYEQYF. Written as DNA, the CDR3 is TGTGCCAGCAGCCCCGTGGGTCTAGCGGGGGGTGTTTACGAGCAGTACTTC. The chain is built from TRBV7-6 and TRBJ2-7, with 11 bases fitting TRBD2. CDR1 is SGHVS, CDR2 FNYEAQ, per germline. Trimming took 5 bases from V and 4 from J; bases not matched to a gene: 13. The CDR3 totals 17 residues.

This clone was seen once. The rearrangement uses TRBV5-8 and TRBJ2-7; no firm D call. Germline lookup yields CDR1 SGHTS and CDR2 YDEGEE. This CDR3 spans 13 amino acids. V was pared by 1 base and J by 4 bases, with 9 bases between. This CDR3 is CASSLLAVYEQYF. CDR3 in DNA: TGTGCCAGCAGCTTGTTAGCCGTATACGAGCAGTACTTC.

The V and J genes are TRBV19 and TRBJ2-2; 11 bases fit TRBD2. The CDR3 loop spans 18 amino acids. Germline assignment: CDR1 LNHDA and CDR2 SQIVND (reference sequence). Trimming took 5 bases from V and 3 from J; bases not matched to a gene: 11. This CDR3 is CASSFSPTSGGYTGELFF. DNA for the CDR3: TGTGCCAGTAGTTTCTCCCCTACTAGCGGGGGTTACACCGGGGAGCTGTTTTTT.

The V call is TRBV6-2 or TRBV6-3, the J call TRBJ2-3; 7 nucleotides align to TRBD2. This CDR3 is 17 amino acids long. The germline gives CDR1 MNHEY, CDR2 SVGEGT. Trimming cost V 5 bases and J 2 bases; bases outside gene matches: 13. Here the CDR3 reads CASSPLPLAGLTDTQYF. The CDR3 coding sequence is TGTGCCAGCAGTCCCTTACCCTTAGCGGGCCTCACAGATACGCAGTATTTT.